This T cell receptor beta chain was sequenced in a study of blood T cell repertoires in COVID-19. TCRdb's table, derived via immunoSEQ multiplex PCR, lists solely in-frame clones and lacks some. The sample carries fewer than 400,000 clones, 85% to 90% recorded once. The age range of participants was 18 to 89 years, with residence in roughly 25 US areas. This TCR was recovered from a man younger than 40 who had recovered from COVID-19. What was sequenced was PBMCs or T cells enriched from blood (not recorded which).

The DNA of the CDR3 is TGTGCCAGCAGTCTAGACAGGGGTAACGAAAAACTGTTTTTT. Translation gives CASSLDRGNEKLFF. V gene TRBV25-1 combines with J gene TRBJ1-4; TRBD1 matches 8 bases. Germline V CDR1 and CDR2: MGHDK, SYGVNS. The CDR3 runs to 14 residues. J gave up 8 bases and V 5 bases, and 7 bases lay outside the gene matches.